This record covers a single T cell receptor beta chain. This entry belongs to a study of tumor-infiltrating lymphocytes in primary liver carcinoma. Whole-study context: The patients included men and women who were aged 30 to 69 years.

Deletions cut 1 base from V and 6 bases from J, with 4 bases between. CDR1 and CDR2 (germline): SEHNR, FQNEAQ (reference sequence). The CDR3 contains 12 residues. Both blood RNA, taken from unsorted whole blood, and germline DNA were extracted. Chronic HBV infection was present, with no prior treatment. The template, 500 ng total RNA, yielded TCR beta cDNA made with a constant-region primer. Three nested multiplex PCR rounds, a slightly modified ARM-PCR, produced the libraries for TCR beta. TRBV1-TRBV30 forward primers paired with a C-beta reverse primer were used in the first two PCR rounds, which ran approximately 10 cycles each. TCRdb used MiXCR to reprocess the multiplex PCR reads, holding one entry per CDR3 protein. The sample has fewer than 250,000 distinct CDR3 sequences, 65% seen once.

The specimen sequenced was peripheral blood. This chain links TRBV7-9 with TRBJ1-5; D gene unclear. The receptor was isolated from a woman in her sixties with primary liver carcinoma and hepatitis B virus infection. The CDR3 here is CASSLEGQPQHF. DNA for the CDR3: TGTGCCAGCAGCTTAGAGGGTCAGCCCCAGCATTTT.